These 23 T cell receptor beta chains were sequenced from one sample in a study of blood T cell repertoires in COVID-19. Data came from immunoSEQ multiplex PCR; TCRdb stores just in-frame clones and leaves some out. The table lists about 36,000 clones, about 80% of them singletons. Sequenced: peripheral blood. These receptors were collected from a man between 60 and 70 years old with active COVID-19.

V is TRBV10-3 and J is TRBJ2-1; D may be TRBD1 (6 bases). Looked up from germline, CDR1 is ENHRY and CDR2 is SYGVKD. There are 14 residues in the CDR3. Trimming shortened V by 4 bases and J by 5 bases, and 12 bases separated the two germline ends. The CDR3 reads CAISGPGENNEQFF. CDR3 nucleotide sequence: TGTGCCATCAGTGGTCCAGGGGAAAACAATGAGCAGTTCTTC.

This clone was seen only once. The rearrangement joins TRBV7-2 to TRBJ2-5; D remains unclear. The V gene lost 4 bases and the J gene lost 2 bases, with 17 bases spanning the gap. The length of the CDR3 is 16 residues. Germline values: CDR1 SGHTA, CDR2 FQGNSA. This CDR3 is CASSWPRGGYQETQYF. CDR3 in DNA: TGTGCCAGCAGCTGGCCCCGCGGCGGCTATCAAGAGACCCAGTACTTC.

The chain carries TRBV9 and TRBJ2-7, with unresolved D. The germline V gene has CDR1 SGDLS and CDR2 YYNGEE. V was pared by 4 bases and J by 7 bases, with 15 bases between. The CDR3 is made up of 13 amino acids. The CDR3 loop reads CASSSRTLQEQYF. DNA for the CDR3: TGTGCCAGCAGCTCCCGTACGTTACAGGAGCAGTACTTC.

This chain links TRBV29-1 with TRBJ1-5, with 9 bases that match TRBD1. V was clipped by 5 bases and J by 4 bases; unmatched bases: 3. CDR1 is SQVTM, CDR2 ANQGSEA, per germline. The CDR3 has 13 amino acids. DNA of the CDR3: TGCAGCGTTCAACAGGGGGCAAATCAGCCCCAGCATTTT. This translates into CSVQQGANQPQHF.

This sequence joins TRBV4-2 and TRBJ2-3, with TRBD2 matching over 13 bases. Germline CDR1 is LGHNA and CDR2 is YNFKEQ. With 4 bases clipped from V and 4 bases from J, the junction kept 5 bases outside the gene matches. This CDR3 spans 16 amino acids. Here the CDR3 reads CASSRALAGGADTQYF. In DNA, the CDR3 is TGTGCCAGCAGCCGCGCACTAGCGGGAGGGGCAGATACGCAGTATTTT.

The rearrangement links TRBV6-1 to TRBJ2-3; D gene ambiguous. Trimming took off 2 bases at V and 0 bases at J, with 12 bases between the two ends. Germline CDR1 and CDR2: MNHNS and SASEGT. The CDR3 runs 16 residues. The CDR3 DNA sequence: TGTGCCAGCAGTGAAAAAACGACTGCTAGCACAGATACGCAGTATTTT. Its protein product is CASSEKTTASTDTQYF.

This clone has a single count. The rearrangement links TRBV7-9 to TRBJ2-2; D possibly corresponds to TRBD2 (6 bases). This CDR3 is 15 amino acids long. Trimming removed 2 bases at V and 6 bases at J, with 13 bases between. Germline V gene lookup returns CDR1 SEHNR and CDR2 FQNEAQ (reference sequence). CDR3 sequence (DNA): TGTGCCAGCAGCTTACCCGGGACTGCCCCCGGGGAGCTGTTTTTT. Residues: CASSLPGTAPGELFF.

The chain joins TRBV2 to TRBJ1-6, with 8 bases fitting TRBD1. This CDR3 has 16 amino acids. J gave up 5 bases and V 6 bases, and 9 bases lay outside the gene matches. Per germline, CDR1 SNHLY and CDR2 FYNNEI. The CDR3 protein is CASRDHPGQDNSPLHF. The CDR3, as DNA: TGTGCCAGCAGGGACCACCCGGGACAGGATAATTCACCCCTCCACTTT.

This clone showed up just once. This rearrangement joins TRBV4-1 to TRBJ1-5, with TRBD1 matching 10 bases. Germline assignment: CDR1 MGHRA and CDR2 YSYEKL. This CDR3 is 16 amino acids long. V trimming: 1 base; J trimming: 5 bases; junction bases outside the gene matches: 5. This chain's CDR3 is CASSQGLTGGYQPQHF. CDR3 DNA: TGCGCCAGCAGCCAAGGTTTGACAGGGGGCTATCAGCCCCAGCATTTT.

V and J are TRBV4-3 and TRBJ2-7, with a tentative D call TRBD1 (6 bases). V was shortened by 0 bases and J by 0 bases, with 9 bases between the two germline ends. This CDR3 region has 15 residues. Germline V lookup: CDR1 LGHNA, CDR2 YSLEER. The CDR3 bases are TGCGCCAGCAGCCAAGAACAGGGTGACTCCTACGAGCAGTACTTC. Its protein product is CASSQEQGDSYEQYF.

The V and J genes are TRBV18 and TRBJ1-2; D gene ambiguous. CDR1 and CDR2 from the germline V gene are KGHSH and LQKENI. The CDR3 is 17 residues long. The V end lost 3 bases, the J end lost 3 bases, and 20 bases lay between the germline ends. The CDR3 spells CASSPQIGRAGDYGYTF. In DNA, the CDR3 is TGTGCCAGCTCACCCCAAATTGGACGGGCGGGCGACTATGGCTACACCTTC.

This clone has just a few counts. The chain couples TRBV7-2 to TRBJ1-1, with D uncertain. The ends were cut back, 1 base at V and 2 bases at J, with 8 bases in the middle. CDR1 is SGHTA, CDR2 FQGNSA, per germline. The CDR3 covers 14 residues. The CDR3: CASSLGAENTEAFF. CDR3 sequence (DNA): TGTGCCAGCAGCTTAGGGGCTGAAAACACTGAAGCTTTCTTT.

The chain links TRBV11-2 to TRBJ2-5; D possibly corresponds to TRBD1 (6 bases). Germline CDR1 SGHAT, CDR2 FQNNGV. The CDR3 consists of 14 residues. Trimming pared 1 base from V and 2 bases from J, leaving 8 bases between. Here the CDR3 reads CASSLVRGQETQYF. CDR3 in DNA: TGTGCCAGCAGCTTAGTGAGGGGGCAAGAGACCCAGTACTTC.

The chain's CDR3 is CASSLPLAANSPLHF. The CDR3 nucleotides read TGTGCCAGCAGCCTACCCCTGGCGGCTAATTCACCCCTCCACTTT. This sequence joins TRBV5-8 and TRBJ1-6, with no clear D. Between the trimmed V and J ends, which lost 4 bases and 6 bases, there was a span of 14 bases. CDR1 is SGHTS and CDR2 is YDEGEE in the germline V gene. The CDR3 loop spans 15 amino acids.

The count of this clone is one. This chain links TRBV28 with TRBJ2-7; D may be TRBD2 (5 bases). Germline V gene sequence: CDR1 MDHEN, CDR2 SYDVKM. The V end was cut by 6 bases, the J end by 4 bases, with 13 bases between. This CDR3 has 13 amino acids. In DNA form, the CDR3 reads TGTGCCAGCAGAACGGGCCGAGGGTACGAGCAGTACTTC. Translated, it gives CASRTGRGYEQYF. The variable domain in full, with the rest retrieved from reference TRBV28 and TRBJ2-7, is DVKVTQSSRYLVKRTGEKVFLECVQDMDHENMFWYRQDPGLGLRLIYFSYDVKMKEKGDIPEGYSVSREKKERFSLILESASTNQTSMYLCASRTGRGYEQYFGPGTRLTVT.

As DNA, the CDR3 is TGCGCCAGCAGCCAAGAAGGGCAGGGAAAGACTTTCTTT. This codes for CASSQEGQGKTFF. The chain combines TRBV4-1 with TRBJ1-1; TRBD1 might be the D (5 bases). The CDR3 is made up of 13 amino acids. Trimming took 0 bases from V and 12 from J, leaving 14 bases between them. CDR1 is MGHRA and CDR2 is YSYEKL in the germline V gene.

V usage is TRBV7-2 and J usage is TRBJ2-1; a weak D match, TRBD1 (5 bases). The CDR3 length is 13 residues. The germline V gene has CDR1 SGHTA and CDR2 FQGNSA. The V end lost 1 base, the J end lost 7 bases, and 8 bases lay between the germline ends. The CDR3 sequence: CASSLVGRNEQFF. CDR3 DNA: TGTGCCAGCAGCTTAGTGGGGCGGAATGAGCAGTTCTTC.

On this clone itself: Relative to the germline gene, one junction end is altered; a read error may explain this. The CDR3 is CASSSGRGLGGNEQFF. CDR3 DNA: TGTGCTAGCAGCTCAGGGCGGGGACTAGGGGGGAATGAGCAGTTCTTC. The chain couples TRBV7-7 to TRBJ2-1, with 8 bases identical to TRBD2. Per germline, CDR1 SSHAT and CDR2 FNYEAQ (reference sequence). The CDR3 sequence is 16 residues long.

This clone has a single count. The rearrangement links TRBV12-3 or TRBV12-4 to TRBJ2-3; TRBD1 aligns across 9 bases. The CDR3 is 13 amino acids. V shed 8 bases and J 4 bases; nucleotides not matched to a gene: 4. The CDR3 DNA reads as TGTGCCAGCGAGGACAGGGGTGCAGATACGCAGTATTTT. Translating it yields CASEDRGADTQYF.

The V and J genes are TRBV19 and TRBJ1-5; 10 positions agree with TRBD1. CDR1 and CDR2 (germline): LNHDA, SQIVND (reference sequence). The CDR3 consists of 15 residues. With V trimmed by 5 bases and J by 2 bases, 3 bases remained unmatched. The CDR3, as DNA: TGTGCCAGTAGTGTGGGGACAGGGGGCAATCAGCCCCAGCATTTT. This gives the protein CASSVGTGGNQPQHF.

This chain connects TRBV6-5 to TRBJ2-5; 7 nucleotides agree with TRBD2. Trimming took 7 bases from V and 5 from J; bases not matched to a gene: 13. CDR1 and CDR2 from the germline V gene are MNHEY and SVGAGI. CDR3 size: 15 residues. The CDR3 region is CASTLSGLGGETQYF. CDR3 DNA: TGTGCCAGCACCTTATCGGGACTGGGGGGGGAGACCCAGTACTTC.

This chain links TRBV5-4 with TRBJ2-3, with 12 bases aligning to TRBD1. The CDR3 is 16 amino acids. The junction had 7 bases not matched to a gene; V was cut back by 4 bases and J by 4 bases. Germline loops: CDR1 SGHNT, CDR2 YYREEE (reference sequence). CDR3 nucleotides: TGTGCCAGCAGCCGACCCGGGACAGGGGGCGCAGATACGCAGTATTTT. This translates into CASSRPGTGGADTQYF.

In its sample, this clone was seen a few times. The CDR3: CASGFHTGLGNTIYF. The CDR3 DNA sequence: TGTGCTAGTGGTTTCCACACAGGGCTGGGAAACACCATATATTTT. This sequence joins TRBV12-5 and TRBJ1-3; weak D call: TRBD1 (6 bases). This CDR3 is 15 amino acids long. Germline V gene sequence: CDR1 LGHNT, CDR2 FRNRAP. V lost 3 bases and J 4 bases, leaving 13 bases between the germline ends.